Listed here are 27 T cell receptor beta chains from one sample, sequenced in a study of cytomegalovirus exposure and HLA in healthy donors. The repertoire was sequenced with immunoSEQ multiplex PCR; TCRdb's copy has only in-frame clones and lacks some. Of more than 120,000 clones detected, around 87% appear once; the ten largest clones hold roughly 9%. The specimen sequenced was PBMCs. These receptors were taken from a man aged 18 to 30 in good health and CMV-seropositive.

This clone was observed many times. The rearrangement joins TRBV5-5 to TRBJ1-5; 7 nucleotides agree with TRBD1. V lost 1 base, J lost 6 bases, and 4 bases stayed unmatched. Germline V gene lookup returns CDR1 SGHKS and CDR2 YYEKEE (reference sequence). CDR3 length: 14 amino acids. The CDR3 DNA follows: TGTGCCAGCAGCTTGACAGGGGAGGCTCAGCCCCAGCATTTT. This codes for CASSLTGEAQPQHF.

The CDR3 DNA reads TGCGCCAGCAGCTGGGAGGGACAGGGGGCGGGTGAAGCTTTCTTT. This encodes CASSWEGQGAGEAFF. The chain uses TRBV5-1 and TRBJ1-1; 12 bases align to TRBD1. The V segment lost 3 bases and the J segment 7 bases; nucleotides outside the gene matches: 7. This CDR3 has 15 residues. Germline-derived CDR1 and CDR2 are SGHRS and YFSETQ. The full variable domain, in which reference TRBV5-1 and TRBJ1-1 provide the parts outside the CDR3, is KAGVTQTPRYLIKTRGQQVTLSCSPISGHRSVSWYQQTPGQGLQFLFEYFSETQRNKGNFPGRFSGRQFSNSRSEMNVSTLELGDSALYLCASSWEGQGAGEAFFGQGTRLTVV.

The chain joins TRBV2 to TRBJ1-2; D gene ambiguous. The germline V and J ends were trimmed by 7 bases and 8 bases, with 11 bases remaining between them. From germline, CDR1 is SNHLY and CDR2 FYNNEI. This CDR3 is 11 amino acids long. In DNA, the CDR3 is TGTGCCAGCAAGTCAGTGGAGGGCTACACCTTC. Its translation is CASKSVEGYTF. The full variable domain, rest sourced from reference TRBV2 and TRBJ1-2, is EPEVTQTPSHQVTQMGQEVILRCVPISNHLYFYWYRQILGQKVEFLVSFYNNEISEKSEIFDDQFSVERPDGSNFTLKIRSTKLEDSAMYFCASKSVEGYTFGSGTRLTVV.

The genes are TRBV19 and TRBJ2-7; D is possibly TRBD1 (7 bases). CDR3 length equals 13 residues. Trimming shortened V by 8 bases and J by 1 base, and 12 bases separated the two germline ends. The germline gives CDR1 LNHDA, CDR2 SQIVND (reference sequence). In DNA form, the CDR3 reads TGTGCCAGTCGACCAGGGGGGTCCTACGAGCAGTACTTC. Encoded protein: CASRPGGSYEQYF.

This clone was detected only once. V gene TRBV6-1 combines with J gene TRBJ1-1; D remains ambiguous. V was clipped by 6 bases and J by 1 base, with 12 bases between them. The germline CDR1 and CDR2 sequences are MNHNS and SASEGT. CDR3 length: 14 residues. This CDR3 is CASSRINGNTEAFF. The CDR3 nucleotides are TGTGCCAGCAGCAGAATCAATGGGAACACTGAAGCTTTCTTT.

The chain employs TRBV6-1 and TRBJ1-4, with D unresolved. The CDR3 sequence is 13 residues long. Germline values: CDR1 MNHNS, CDR2 SASEGT. V was clipped by 4 bases and J by 7 bases, with 10 bases between them. The CDR3 spells CASSVEGVEKLFF. The CDR3 DNA reads as TGTGCCAGCAGTGTCGAGGGAGTTGAAAAACTGTTTTTT.

The chain carries TRBV29-1 and TRBJ2-7, with D perhaps matching TRBD1 (6 bases). The CDR3 spans 12 residues. Looked up from germline, CDR1 is SQVTM and CDR2 is ANQGSEA. The V end was cut by 5 bases, the J end by 3 bases, with 11 bases between. The CDR3 bases are TGCAGCGTTATCGAGGGGGTCTACGAGCAGTACTTC. This translates into CSVIEGVYEQYF.

Remarks on this clone: This specimen includes other DNA sequences encoding the same CDR3. The chain employs TRBV30 and TRBJ2-7; D possibly corresponds to TRBD1 (6 bases). The V end lost 1 base, the J end lost 4 bases, and 8 bases lay between the germline ends. CDR1 and CDR2 (germline): GTSNPN, SVGIG (reference sequence). The CDR3 runs 12 residues. The CDR3, as DNA: TGTGCCTGGAGTGCACAGGGATACGAGCAGTACTTC. It translates to CAWSAQGYEQYF.

This clone appeared once. The J gene is TRBJ2-3, the V gene TRBV18; 7 bases agree with TRBD2. This CDR3 is built from 13 residues. Germline assignment: CDR1 KGHSH and CDR2 LQKENI. J gave up 4 bases and V 2 bases, and 0 bases lay outside the gene matches. In DNA, the CDR3 is TGTGCCAGCTCACCAGGGGGGGCAGATACGCAGTATTTT. It yields the protein CASSPGGADTQYF.

This chain uses TRBV19 with TRBJ2-2; D is ambiguous. Looked up from germline, CDR1 is LNHDA and CDR2 is SQIVND (reference sequence). This CDR3 is built from 14 residues. The V end was cut by 3 bases, the J end by 1 base, with 6 bases between. CDR3 in amino acids: CASSIRRNTGELFF. In DNA form, the CDR3 reads TGTGCCAGTAGTATCCGGAGGAACACCGGGGAGCTGTTTTTT.

This chain's CDR3 is CASGLVIGSTGELFF. CDR3 bases: TGTGCTAGTGGTTTGGTAATCGGGTCCACCGGGGAGCTGTTTTTT. The chain is built from TRBV12-5 and TRBJ2-2; D is undetermined. The V gene's germline CDR1 is LGHNT and CDR2 FRNRAP. The CDR3 has 15 residues. V lost 0 bases and J lost 4, with 9 bases in between.

This clone was observed once. The chain carries TRBV2 and TRBJ1-5; 7 nucleotides align to TRBD1. J lost 7 bases, V lost 5 bases, and 8 bases had no gene match. From germline, CDR1 is SNHLY and CDR2 FYNNEI. This CDR3 is built from 14 residues. The CDR3 reads CASSSPRQGQPQHF. As DNA, the CDR3 is TGTGCCAGCAGTAGCCCCCGACAGGGCCAGCCCCAGCATTTT.

This chain joins TRBV4-1 and TRBJ1-3, with a weak D call TRBD1 (6 bases). Germline-derived CDR1 and CDR2 are MGHRA and YSYEKL. This CDR3 contains 16 residues. The ends were cut back, 4 bases at V and 3 bases at J, with 16 bases in the middle. This CDR3 is CASSPYTGGHGNTIYF. CDR3 DNA sequence: TGCGCCAGCAGCCCCTACACGGGGGGCCATGGAAACACCATATATTTT.

This chain uses TRBV11-3 with TRBJ2-2, with D possibly TRBD1 on 5 matching bases. This CDR3 is 14 amino acids long. Germline assignment: CDR1 SGHNT and CDR2 YENEEA. Trimming shortened V by 5 bases and J by 5 bases, and 12 bases separated the two germline ends. CDR3 DNA sequence: TGTGCCAGCAGCGCCGAACAGGTTACCGGGGAGCTGTTTTTT. Its translation is CASSAEQVTGELFF.

The chain combines TRBV11-2 with TRBJ2-7; 8 nucleotides align to TRBD2. Trimming took 4 bases from V and 3 from J; bases not matched to a gene: 8. Germline-derived CDR1 and CDR2 are SGHAT and FQNNGV. The length of the CDR3 is 15 residues. CDR3 DNA: TGTGCCAGCAGCTCCGTAGCGGGGCAATTCTACGAGCAGTACTTC. As protein: CASSSVAGQFYEQYF.

The CDR3: CASSSDRGNGYTF. CDR3 nucleotide sequence: TGTGCCAGCAGCTCAGACAGGGGAAATGGCTACACCTTC. The chain links TRBV13 to TRBJ1-2, with TRBD1 identical over 8 bases. After removal of 4 bases from V and 6 bases from J, the junction contained 4 bases not matched to a gene. Germline V CDR1 and CDR2: PRHDT, FYEKMQ (reference sequence). The CDR3 extends over 13 amino acids. The variable domain in full, completed from reference TRBV13 and TRBJ1-2, reads AAGVIQSPRHLIKEKRETATLKCYPIPRHDTVYWYQQGPGQDPQFLISFYEKMQSDKGSIPDRFSAQQFSDYHSELNMSSLELGDSALYFCASSSDRGNGYTFGSGTRLTVV.

The chain recombines TRBV9 with TRBJ2-5, with D perhaps TRBD2 (6 bases). Germline V gene lookup returns CDR1 SGDLS and CDR2 YYNGEE. The CDR3 loop spans 15 amino acids. Trimming pared 0 bases from V and 7 bases from J, leaving 16 bases between. CDR3: CASSVGGTAPGTQYF. The CDR3 region has the DNA TGTGCCAGCAGCGTAGGCGGGACGGCCCCGGGGACCCAGTACTTC.

This clone was counted between two and nine times. The chain employs TRBV6-1 and TRBJ2-7, with 7 bases lining up with TRBD1. Germline CDR1 reads MNHNS; CDR2 reads SASEGT. The CDR3 consists of 14 residues. Unmatched junction bases numbered 7, after V lost 5 bases and J lost 3 bases. In DNA form, the CDR3 reads TGTGCCAGCAGTATCGACAGGGAGTTCTACGAGCAGTACTTC. Its protein product is CASSIDREFYEQYF.

The rearrangement links TRBV10-3 to TRBJ2-1, with TRBD2 matching over 13 bases. CDR3 size: 14 residues. V dropped 3 bases and J dropped 8; count of bases not matched to a gene: 1. Germline loops: CDR1 ENHRY, CDR2 SYGVKD. CDR3 DNA: TGTGCCATCAGTGATACTAGCGGGAGGGATGAGCAGTTCTTC. Its protein product is CAISDTSGRDEQFF.

This clone was counted between two and nine times. The CDR3 region is CASTSGAGGPGYWYEQFF. CDR3 DNA sequence: TGTGCCAGCACCTCTGGGGCGGGGGGGCCTGGTTATTGGTATGAGCAGTTCTTC. The gene calls are TRBV21-1 and TRBJ2-1; TRBD2, the table's D call, was not compared with the DNA. TRBV21-1 is recorded as a pseudogene. The CDR3 is made up of 18 amino acids.

The chain links TRBV6-1 to TRBJ1-1; D is undetermined. Trimming pared 4 bases from V and 0 bases from J, leaving 9 bases between. The V gene's germline CDR1 is MNHNS and CDR2 SASEGT. CDR3 length: 14 residues. CDR3 bases: TGTGCCAGCAGTGCAACGTACATGAACACTGAAGCTTTCTTT. This sequence encodes CASSATYMNTEAFF.

V gene TRBV4-2 combines with J gene TRBJ1-2; D uncertain. The germline V gene encodes CDR1 LGHNA and CDR2 YNFKEQ. The V gene lost 7 bases and the J gene lost 2 bases, with 14 bases spanning the gap. The CDR3 runs to 14 residues. Here the CDR3 reads CASTRVESNYGYTF. The CDR3 region has the DNA TGTGCCAGCACGCGTGTAGAATCGAACTATGGCTACACCTTC.

This clone has just one count. This rearrangement joins TRBV5-5 to TRBJ1-2, with TRBD1 identical over 10 bases. Trimming cost V 0 bases and J 3 bases; bases outside gene matches: 2. Germline V CDR1 and CDR2: SGHKS, YYEKEE (reference sequence). The CDR3 is 15 amino acids. This CDR3 reads CASSLAGTGDYGYTF. CDR3 DNA: TGTGCCAGCAGCTTGGCCGGGACAGGGGACTATGGCTACACCTTC.

The rearrangement uses TRBV5-1 and TRBJ2-7; D unclear. The V and J ends lost 0 bases and 2 bases respectively, with 9 bases between them. The CDR3 extends over 14 amino acids. CDR1 is SGHRS, CDR2 YFSETQ, per germline. CDR3 protein: CASSLGPTAYEQYF. In DNA form, the CDR3 reads TGCGCCAGCAGCTTGGGTCCTACCGCCTACGAGCAGTACTTC.

This clone was observed a few times. V gene TRBV27 combines with J gene TRBJ2-7, with TRBD2 matching over 7 bases. CDR1 is MNHEY and CDR2 is SMNVEV in the germline V gene (reference sequence). The CDR3 is made up of 15 amino acids. J lost 0 bases, V lost 6 bases, and 8 bases had no gene match. DNA of the CDR3: TGTGCCAGCAGACAGGCTAGCGGCCGCTCCTACGAGCAGTACTTC. Residues: CASRQASGRSYEQYF.

The chain recombines TRBV7-6 with TRBJ1-1, with 8 bases aligning to TRBD1. Per germline, CDR1 SGHVS and CDR2 FNYEAQ. The CDR3 runs to 14 residues. V was pared by 4 bases and J by 1 base, with 2 bases of the junction left unmatched. This CDR3 reads CASSSDRGNTEAFF. In DNA form, the CDR3 reads TGTGCCAGCAGCTCCGACAGGGGGAACACTGAAGCTTTCTTT.

This clone was recorded once. The V gene is TRBV29-1, the J gene TRBJ1-2, with TRBD1 matching over 11 bases. This CDR3 spans 15 amino acids. V lost 4 bases and J lost 4; bases outside the gene matches: 8. Germline CDR1 and CDR2: SQVTM and ANQGSEA. The CDR3 loop is CSVVRTGGLGYGYTF. DNA for the CDR3: TGCAGCGTTGTGAGGACAGGGGGCTTGGGCTATGGCTACACCTTC.